Presented here are 2 T cell receptor beta chains from one specimen sequenced in a study of T-cell memory formation after mild COVID-19. MiXCR, run by TCRdb on the 5' RACE reads, gives a single entry per CDR3 protein. This table holds some 180,000 distinct CDR3 sequences, roughly 13% found once. The sequenced sample consisted of PBMCs or a T cell subset sorted from them (not recorded which). The receptor set was obtained from a man between 18 and 29 years old who had mild COVID-19 (a few samples of this study predate the infection). Cell type and time point are not known.

This clonotype was observed a few times. V and J are TRBV5-6 and TRBJ2-7; 8 bases are shared with TRBD1. CDR1 and CDR2 from the germline V gene are SGHDT and YYEEEE. The CDR3 runs to 15 residues. V gave up 0 bases and J gave up 6 bases; unmatched junction bases: 8. CDR3 sequence (DNA): TGTGCCAGCAGCTTGGCTCCGGGACAGGTTATCGAGCAGTACTTC. Residues: CASSLAPGQVIEQYF.

This clonotype was seen many times. This chain links TRBV7-2 with TRBJ2-1, with 10 bases lining up with TRBD2. Germline assignment: CDR1 SGHTA and CDR2 FQGNSA. CDR3 length: 15 residues. The V and J ends lost 5 bases and 9 bases, in that order; junction bases with no gene match: 10. The CDR3 protein is CASSPPQRGGIEQFF. The CDR3 nucleotides read TGTGCCAGCAGCCCACCCCAGCGGGGGGGTATTGAGCAGTTCTTC.